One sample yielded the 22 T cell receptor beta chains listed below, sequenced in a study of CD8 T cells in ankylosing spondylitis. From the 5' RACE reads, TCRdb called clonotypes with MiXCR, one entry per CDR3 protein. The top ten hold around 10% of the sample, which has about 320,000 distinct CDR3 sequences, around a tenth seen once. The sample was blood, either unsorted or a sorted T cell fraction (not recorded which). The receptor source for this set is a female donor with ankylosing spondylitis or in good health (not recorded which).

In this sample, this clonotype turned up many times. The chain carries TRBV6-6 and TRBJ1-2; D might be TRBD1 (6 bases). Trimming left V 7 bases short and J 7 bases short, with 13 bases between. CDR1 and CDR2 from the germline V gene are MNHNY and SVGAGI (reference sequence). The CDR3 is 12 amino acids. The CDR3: CASTVDRGGYTF. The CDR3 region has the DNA TGTGCCAGCACCGTGGACAGAGGTGGCTACACCTTC.

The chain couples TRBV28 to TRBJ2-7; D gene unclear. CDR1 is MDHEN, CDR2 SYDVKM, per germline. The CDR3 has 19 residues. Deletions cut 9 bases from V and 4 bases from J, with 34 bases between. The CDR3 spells CARGPRFPLTVHRGYEQYF. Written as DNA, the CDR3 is TGTGCCAGGGGCCCCCGCTTCCCCTTAACAGTCCACCGAGGATACGAGCAGTACTTC. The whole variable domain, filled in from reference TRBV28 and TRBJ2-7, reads DVKVTQSSRYLVKRTGEKVFLECVQDMDHENMFWYRQDPGLGLRLIYFSYDVKMKEKGDIPEGYSVSREKKERFSLILESASTNQTSMYLCARGPRFPLTVHRGYEQYFGPGTRLTVT.

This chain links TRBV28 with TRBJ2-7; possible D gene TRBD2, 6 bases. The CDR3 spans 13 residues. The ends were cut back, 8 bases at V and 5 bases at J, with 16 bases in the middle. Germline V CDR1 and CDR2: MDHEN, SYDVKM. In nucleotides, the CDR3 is TGTGCCAGCGCGGGGTCCTCAGGGAACGAGCAGTACTTC. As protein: CASAGSSGNEQYF.

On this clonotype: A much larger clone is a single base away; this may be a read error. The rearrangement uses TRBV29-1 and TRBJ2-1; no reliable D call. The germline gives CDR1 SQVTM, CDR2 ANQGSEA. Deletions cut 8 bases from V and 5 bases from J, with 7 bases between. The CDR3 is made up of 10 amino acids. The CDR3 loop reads CSSRNNEQFF. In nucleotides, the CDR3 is TGCAGCTCCAGAAACAATGAGCAGTTCTTC.

CDR3 nucleotide sequence: TGTGCCAGCAGTTTTAGACAGGGCTCGCAAAAACTGTTTTTT. Translation gives CASSFRQGSQKLFF. The J gene is TRBJ1-4, the V gene TRBV27; TRBD1 matches at 7 bases. This CDR3 has 14 residues. V dropped 3 bases and J dropped 9; count of bases not matched to a gene: 7. Germline loops: CDR1 MNHEY, CDR2 SMNVEV (reference sequence).

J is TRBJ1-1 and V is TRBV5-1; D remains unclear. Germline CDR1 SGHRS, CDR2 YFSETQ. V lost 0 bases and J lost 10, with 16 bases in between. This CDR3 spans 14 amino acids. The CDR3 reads CASSLAAPPRGAFF. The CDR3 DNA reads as TGCGCCAGCAGCTTGGCCGCACCGCCACGGGGAGCTTTCTTT.

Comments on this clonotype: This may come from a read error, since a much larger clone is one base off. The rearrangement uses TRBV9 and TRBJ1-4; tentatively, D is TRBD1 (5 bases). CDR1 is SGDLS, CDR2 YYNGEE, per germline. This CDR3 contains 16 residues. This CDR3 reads CASCVEDGASGEKLFF. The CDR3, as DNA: TGTGCCAGCTGCGTAGAGGACGGGGCCTCCGGTGAAAAACTGTTTTTT.

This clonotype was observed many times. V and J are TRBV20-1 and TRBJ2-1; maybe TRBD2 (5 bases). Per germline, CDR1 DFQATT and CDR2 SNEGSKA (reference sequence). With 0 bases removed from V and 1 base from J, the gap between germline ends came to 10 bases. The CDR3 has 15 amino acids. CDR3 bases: TGCAGTGCTAGAGATGTGAGCGGTTCCTACAATGAGCAGTTCTTC. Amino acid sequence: CSARDVSGSYNEQFF.

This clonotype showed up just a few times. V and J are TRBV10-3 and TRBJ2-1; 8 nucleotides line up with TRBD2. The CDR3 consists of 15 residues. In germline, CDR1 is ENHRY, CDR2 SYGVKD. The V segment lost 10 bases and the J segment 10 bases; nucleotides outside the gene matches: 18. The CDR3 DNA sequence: TGTGCCACCTCCGTCGTTAGCGGGATGGACCGGGAGCAGTTCTTC. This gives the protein CATSVVSGMDREQFF.

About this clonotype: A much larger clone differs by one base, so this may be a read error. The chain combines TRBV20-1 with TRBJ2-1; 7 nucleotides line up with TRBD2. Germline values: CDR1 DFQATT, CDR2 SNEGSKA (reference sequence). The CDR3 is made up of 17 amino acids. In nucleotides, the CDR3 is TGCTGTGCTACGATATTAACCGGGACTACCACCTACAATGAGCAGTTCTTC. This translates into CCATILTGTTTYNEQFF.

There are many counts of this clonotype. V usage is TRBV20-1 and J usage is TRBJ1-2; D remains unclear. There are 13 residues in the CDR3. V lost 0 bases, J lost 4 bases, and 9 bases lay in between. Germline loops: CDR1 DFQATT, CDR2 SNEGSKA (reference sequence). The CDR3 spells CSARDRAGYGYTF. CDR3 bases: TGCAGTGCTAGAGATCGGGCCGGCTATGGCTACACCTTC.

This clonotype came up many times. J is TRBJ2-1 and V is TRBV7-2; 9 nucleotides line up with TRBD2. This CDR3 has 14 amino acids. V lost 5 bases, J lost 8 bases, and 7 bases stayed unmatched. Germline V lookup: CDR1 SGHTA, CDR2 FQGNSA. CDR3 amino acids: CASSTWTSVDEQFF. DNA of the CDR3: TGTGCCAGCAGCACATGGACTAGCGTCGATGAGCAGTTCTTC.

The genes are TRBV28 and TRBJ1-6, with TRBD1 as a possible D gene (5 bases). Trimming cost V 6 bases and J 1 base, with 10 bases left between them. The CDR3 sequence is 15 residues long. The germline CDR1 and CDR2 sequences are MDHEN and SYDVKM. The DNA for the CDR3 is TGTGCCAGCAGCCCTGGGACGTCCTATAATTCACCCCTCCACTTT. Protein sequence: CASSPGTSYNSPLHF.

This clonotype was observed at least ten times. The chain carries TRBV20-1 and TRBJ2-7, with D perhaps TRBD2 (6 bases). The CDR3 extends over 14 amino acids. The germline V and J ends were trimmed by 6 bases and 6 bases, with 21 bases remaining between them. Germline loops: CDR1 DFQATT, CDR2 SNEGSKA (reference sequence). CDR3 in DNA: TGCAGTGCCCTCGGACGGGAGCTTCTGGTCGAGCAGTACTTC. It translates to CSALGRELLVEQYF.

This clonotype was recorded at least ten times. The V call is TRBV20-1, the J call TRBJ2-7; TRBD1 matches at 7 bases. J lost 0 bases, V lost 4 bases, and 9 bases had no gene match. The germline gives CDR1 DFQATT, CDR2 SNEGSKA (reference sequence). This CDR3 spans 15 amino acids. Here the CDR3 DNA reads TGCAGTGCTATACCCCGGGACAGAAACTCCTACGAGCAGTACTTC. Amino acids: CSAIPRDRNSYEQYF.

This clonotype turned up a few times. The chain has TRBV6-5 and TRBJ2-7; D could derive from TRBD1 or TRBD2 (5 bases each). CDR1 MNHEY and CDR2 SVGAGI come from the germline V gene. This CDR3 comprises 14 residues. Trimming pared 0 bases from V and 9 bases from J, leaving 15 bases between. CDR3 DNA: TGTGCCAGCAGTTACTCATTGGGGGAGCCGCGGCAGTACTTC. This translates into CASSYSLGEPRQYF.

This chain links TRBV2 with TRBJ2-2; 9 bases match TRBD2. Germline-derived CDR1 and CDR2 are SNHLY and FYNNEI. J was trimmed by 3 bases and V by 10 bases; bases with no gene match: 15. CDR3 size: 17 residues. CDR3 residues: CATATIAGDQHTGELFF. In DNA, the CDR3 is TGTGCCACCGCGACCATAGCGGGGGACCAACACACCGGGGAGCTGTTTTTT.

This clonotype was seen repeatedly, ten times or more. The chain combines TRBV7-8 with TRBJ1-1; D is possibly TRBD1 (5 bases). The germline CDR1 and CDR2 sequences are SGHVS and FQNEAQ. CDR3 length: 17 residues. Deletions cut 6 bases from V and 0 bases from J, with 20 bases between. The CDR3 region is CASSPPSGGYLNTEAFF. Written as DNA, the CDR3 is TGTGCCAGCAGTCCACCATCGGGGGGGTACTTGAACACTGAAGCTTTCTTT. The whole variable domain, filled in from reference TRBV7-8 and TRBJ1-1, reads GAGVSQSPRYKVAKRGQDVALRCDPISGHVSLFWYQQALGQGPEFLTYFQNEAQLDKSGLPSDRFFAERPEGSVSTLKIQRTQQEDSAVYLCASSPPSGGYLNTEAFFGQGTRLTVV.

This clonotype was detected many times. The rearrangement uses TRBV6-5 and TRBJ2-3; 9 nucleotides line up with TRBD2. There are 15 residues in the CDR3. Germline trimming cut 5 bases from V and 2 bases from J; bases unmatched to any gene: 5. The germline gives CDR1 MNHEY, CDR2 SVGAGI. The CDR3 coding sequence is TGTGCCAGCAGTAACCTAGCGGGATTCACAGATACGCAGTATTTT. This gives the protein CASSNLAGFTDTQYF.

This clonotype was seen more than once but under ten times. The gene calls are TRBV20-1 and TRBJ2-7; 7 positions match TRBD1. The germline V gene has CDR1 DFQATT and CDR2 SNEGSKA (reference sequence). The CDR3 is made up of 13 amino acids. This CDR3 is CPRDGQEPYEQYF. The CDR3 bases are TGCCCCCGGGACGGACAGGAACCCTACGAGCAGTACTTC.

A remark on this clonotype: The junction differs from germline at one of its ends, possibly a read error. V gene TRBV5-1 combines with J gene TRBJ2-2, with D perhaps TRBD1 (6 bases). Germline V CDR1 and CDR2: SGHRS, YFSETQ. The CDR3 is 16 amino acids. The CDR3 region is CASIKDRVANTEELFF. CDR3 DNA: TGCGCCAGCATAAAGGACAGAGTTGCGAACACCGAGGAGCTGTTTTTT.

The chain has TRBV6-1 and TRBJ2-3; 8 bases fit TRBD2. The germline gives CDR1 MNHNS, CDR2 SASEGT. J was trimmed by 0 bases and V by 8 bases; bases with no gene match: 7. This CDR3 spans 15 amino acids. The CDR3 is CASPRQRGSTDTQYF. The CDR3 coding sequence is TGTGCCAGCCCACGGCAGCGGGGGAGCACAGATACGCAGTATTTT.